The 24 T cell receptor beta chains given below trace back to one sample, sequenced in a study of T cells after yellow fever vaccination. One entry per CDR3 protein results from TCRdb running MiXCR on the 5' RACE reads. The repertoire holds under 300,000 distinct CDR3 sequences, with around 6.7% as singletons. This specimen consisted of CD4+ T cells sorted from PBMCs, obtained on the day of the yellow fever booster vaccination. The receptors come from a man aged 30 to 45 who received the YFV17D yellow fever vaccine.

The chain joins TRBV4-3 to TRBJ2-1; 8 bases map to TRBD1. Germline assignment: CDR1 LGHNA and CDR2 YSLEER. V gave up 4 bases and J gave up 1 base; unmatched junction bases: 0. This CDR3 has 14 residues. CDR3 protein: CASSRTGSYNEQFF. CDR3 nucleotide sequence: TGCGCCAGCAGCCGGACAGGGTCCTACAATGAGCAGTTCTTC.

This clonotype has ten or more counts. The chain recombines TRBV7-9 with TRBJ2-5, with D possibly matching TRBD2 (5 bases). The germline CDR1 and CDR2 sequences are SEHNR and FQNEAQ (reference sequence). Trimming took 5 bases from V and 3 from J, leaving 13 bases between them. This CDR3 is 14 amino acids long. The CDR3 DNA sequence: TGTGCCAGCAGCCTCCTGCGGGCCAAAGAGACCCAGTACTTC. Translating gives CASSLLRAKETQYF.

This chain links TRBV6-1 with TRBJ2-5; TRBD2 matches 7 bases. The CDR3 has 14 amino acids. V lost 7 bases, J lost 3 bases, and 8 bases stayed unmatched. Germline CDR1 and CDR2: MNHNS and SASEGT. The CDR3 DNA reads as TGTGCCAGCAAGGGTTTGGCGGGAGAAGAGACCCAGTACTTC. Encoded protein: CASKGLAGEETQYF.

CDR3 sequence reads: CASSFLGPGANVLTF. The CDR3, as DNA: TGTGCCAGCAGCTTTTTGGGGCCTGGGGCCAACGTCCTGACTTTC. This chain uses TRBV7-2 with TRBJ2-6; TRBD1 is a possible D gene (5 bases). CDR3 length equals 15 residues. V shed 3 bases and J shed 2 bases, with 8 bases lying between them. CDR1 is SGHTA and CDR2 is FQGNSA in the germline V gene. The whole variable domain, remainder taken from reference TRBV7-2 and TRBJ2-6, is GAGVSQSPSNKVTEKGKDVELRCDPISGHTALYWYRQSLGQGLEFLIYFQGNSAPDKSGLPSDRFSAERTGGSVSTLTIQRTQQEDSAVYLCASSFLGPGANVLTFGAGSRLTVL.

This sequence joins TRBV5-1 and TRBJ2-1; TRBD2 matches 8 bases. V shed 5 bases, J shed 6 bases, and the junction held 7 bases outside the gene matches. The CDR3 loop spans 14 amino acids. CDR1 and CDR2 (germline): SGHRS, YFSETQ. The chain's CDR3 is CASRGGRTSNEQFF. CDR3 sequence (DNA): TGCGCCAGCAGAGGCGGGAGGACATCCAATGAGCAGTTCTTC.

This clonotype was observed a few times. The chain recombines TRBV5-4 with TRBJ1-2, with TRBD1 as a possible D gene (5 bases). Germline lookup yields CDR1 SGHNT and CDR2 YYREEE (reference sequence). V was pared by 4 bases and J by 4 bases, with 14 bases between. The CDR3 loop spans 14 amino acids. CDR3: CASSAGAAIYGYTF. DNA for the CDR3: TGTGCCAGCAGCGCTGGGGCAGCCATCTATGGCTACACCTTC.

This clonotype was observed a few times. For the CDR3, the DNA is TGCGCCAGCCGCCGGGGGGACAGGGGAATTAAGGCCAAAAACATTCAGTACTTC. Its translation is CASRRGDRGIKAKNIQYF. The chain has TRBV5-1 and TRBJ2-4, with 10 bases that match TRBD1. The junction had 14 bases not matched to a gene; V was cut back by 7 bases and J by 1 base. There are 18 residues in the CDR3. Germline V gene data show CDR1 as SGHRS and CDR2 as YFSETQ.

This clonotype has only a few counts. J is TRBJ1-2 and V is TRBV20-1; perhaps TRBD1 as D (5 bases). The V and J ends lost 0 bases and 4 bases respectively, with 6 bases between them. The germline V gene encodes CDR1 DFQATT and CDR2 SNEGSKA (reference sequence). The CDR3 has 12 residues. CDR3 DNA: TGCAGTGCTAGAGAAGGGGCCTATGGCTACACCTTC. This codes for CSAREGAYGYTF.

This clonotype came up once. The V and J genes are TRBV6-5 and TRBJ2-1, with D possibly TRBD1 on 7 matching bases. Germline loops: CDR1 MNHEY, CDR2 SVGAGI. This CDR3 has 15 amino acids. Trimming removed 2 bases from V and 7 bases from J, with 15 bases in between. CDR3 coding DNA: TGTGCCAGCAGTTACGAGGGGGCGGGACGGAATGAGCAGTTCTTC. The encoded protein is CASSYEGAGRNEQFF.

There are many counts of this clonotype. This chain's CDR3 is CSVGLAGKGYEQYF. The CDR3 region has the DNA TGCAGCGTTGGACTAGCGGGGAAGGGCTACGAGCAGTACTTC. This chain uses TRBV29-1 with TRBJ2-7; TRBD2 agrees at 11 bases. Germline loops: CDR1 SQVTM, CDR2 ANQGSEA. V lost 4 bases to trimming and J lost 3 bases; unmatched junction nucleotides: 5. The CDR3 covers 14 residues.

This clonotype was detected a few times. The chain carries TRBV3-1 and TRBJ1-5, with a possible D match to TRBD1 (5 bases). Between the trimmed V and J ends, which lost 5 bases and 2 bases, there was a span of 13 bases. The V gene's germline CDR1 is LGHDT and CDR2 YNNKEL (reference sequence). The CDR3 sequence is 15 residues long. CDR3 sequence (DNA): TGTGCCAGCAGCGGGGGGGTTTTCGGCAATCAGCCCCAGCATTTT. Amino acids: CASSGGVFGNQPQHF.

Ten or more counts support this clonotype. The gene calls are TRBV20-1 and TRBJ2-7; D call uncertain. Looked up from germline, CDR1 is DFQATT and CDR2 is SNEGSKA (reference sequence). Between the trimmed V and J ends, which lost 5 bases and 1 base, there was a span of 12 bases. This CDR3 spans 13 amino acids. CDR3 sequence reads: CSAPLPPSYEQYF. In nucleotides, the CDR3 is TGCAGTGCTCCGCTGCCCCCGTCCTACGAGCAGTACTTC.

The V gene is TRBV10-3, the J gene TRBJ2-2, with no clear D. The germline V gene has CDR1 ENHRY and CDR2 SYGVKD. The CDR3 is 16 residues long. V lost 0 bases to trimming and J lost 0 bases, with 8 bases between them. The CDR3 region has the DNA TGTGCCATCAGTGAGTCGGGCAGTGCGAACACCGGGGAGCTGTTTTTT. Translated, it gives CAISESGSANTGELFF.

This chain uses TRBV6-2 or TRBV6-3 with TRBJ1-1; D uncertain. CDR3 length equals 14 residues. Trimming took off 8 bases at V and 11 bases at J, with 24 bases between the two ends. Germline CDR1 MNHEY, CDR2 SVGEGT. The CDR3 bases are TGTGCCAGCCAAGTGGCTTCATCCGGAGAGGACGCTTTCTTT. Translation gives CASQVASSGEDAFF.

V gene TRBV4-2 combines with J gene TRBJ2-1, with 13 bases that match TRBD2. CDR3 length equals 20 residues. Germline CDR1 reads LGHNA; CDR2 reads YNFKEQ. The J segment lost 4 bases and the V segment lost 2 bases, leaving 14 bases of the junction unmatched. CDR3 in amino acids: CASSQPQGGLAGSAYNEQFF. Written as DNA, the CDR3 is TGTGCCAGCAGCCAACCCCAGGGGGGACTAGCGGGGAGTGCGTACAATGAGCAGTTCTTC.

This clonotype turned up a few times. The V gene is TRBV7-2, the J gene TRBJ2-7; 7 bases match TRBD2. CDR3 length equals 15 residues. Trimming cost V 5 bases and J 5 bases; bases outside gene matches: 12. Germline values: CDR1 SGHTA, CDR2 FQGNSA. The CDR3 sequence: CASSLPAGGVDEQYF. The CDR3 bases are TGTGCCAGCAGCCTCCCGGCTGGGGGGGTAGACGAGCAGTACTTC.

V gene TRBV7-2 combines with J gene TRBJ2-5; a weak D match, TRBD2 (5 bases). The germline V gene encodes CDR1 SGHTA and CDR2 FQGNSA. V lost 4 bases and J 4 bases, leaving 10 bases between the germline ends. This CDR3 spans 13 amino acids. In DNA form, the CDR3 reads TGTGCCAGCAGCTCGGGGTTCGGAGAGACCCAGTACTTC. The encoded protein is CASSSGFGETQYF.

The chain joins TRBV10-3 to TRBJ2-1; 9 nucleotides match TRBD2. The CDR3 is 19 amino acids. The J segment lost 6 bases and the V segment lost 0 bases, leaving 15 bases of the junction unmatched. Germline CDR1 reads ENHRY; CDR2 reads SYGVKD. The CDR3 protein is CAISESGWLAGPRGNEQFF. DNA for the CDR3: TGTGCCATCAGTGAGTCAGGGTGGCTAGCGGGGCCGAGAGGCAATGAGCAGTTCTTC.

V gene TRBV5-1 combines with J gene TRBJ2-1, with 14 bases matching TRBD2. The V gene's germline CDR1 is SGHRS and CDR2 YFSETQ. The CDR3 has 16 amino acids. Trimming at V came to 0 bases and at J to 8 bases, leaving 4 bases not matched to a gene. The CDR3 sequence: CASSLAGTSGSDEQFF. Written as DNA, the CDR3 is TGCGCCAGCAGCTTGGCCGGGACTAGCGGGAGCGATGAGCAGTTCTTC.

This clonotype was observed a few times. The chain joins TRBV5-1 to TRBJ1-1; 10 positions agree with TRBD1. The ends lost 3 bases at V and 1 base at J; junction bases unmatched: 3. Germline CDR1 SGHRS, CDR2 YFSETQ. The CDR3 spans 15 residues. The CDR3: CASSWDRGPNTEAFF. The CDR3 nucleotides read TGCGCCAGCAGCTGGGACAGGGGCCCGAACACTGAAGCTTTCTTT.

The V call is TRBV5-1, the J call TRBJ2-3, with D unresolved. Trimming cost V 0 bases and J 2 bases, with 7 bases left between them. The CDR3 totals 14 residues. Germline CDR1 SGHRS, CDR2 YFSETQ. The CDR3 DNA is TGCGCCAGCAGCTTGGGGTCCAACACAGATACGCAGTATTTT. This gives the protein CASSLGSNTDTQYF.

This rearrangement joins TRBV6-4 to TRBJ2-1; the match to TRBD2 covers 9 bases. Per the germline V gene, CDR1 is MRHNA and CDR2 is SNTAGT. This CDR3 is 16 amino acids long. The ends lost 3 bases at V and 2 bases at J; junction bases unmatched: 5. For the CDR3, the DNA is TGTGCCAGCAGTGATGGAATAGCGGGAGCCTACAATGAGCAGTTCTTC. Protein product: CASSDGIAGAYNEQFF.

The gene calls are TRBV27 and TRBJ2-3, with a weak D call TRBD2 (6 bases). Germline V gives CDR1 MNHEY, CDR2 SMNVEV (reference sequence). The CDR3 has 15 amino acids. Trimming cost V 5 bases and J 3 bases, with 15 bases left between them. Here the CDR3 reads CASSPGVGGTDTQYF. The CDR3 DNA sequence: TGTGCCAGCAGTCCGGGGGTTGGCGGTACAGATACGCAGTATTTT.

This clonotype was counted ten times or more. V and J are TRBV12-3 or TRBV12-4 and TRBJ2-5, with D tentatively TRBD1 (6 bases). This CDR3 spans 13 amino acids. Trimming pared 1 base from V and 14 bases from J, leaving 17 bases between. The CDR3 region has the DNA TGTGCCAGCAGTTTAGGAATGGCAGGGGTCTTTTACTTC. This gives the protein CASSLGMAGVFYF.